What follows are 18 T cell receptor beta chains derived from one specimen sequenced in a study of long-term antiretroviral therapy in people with HIV. Sequencing relied on immunoSEQ assay v3.0, run at survey level. Libraries were prepared by immunoSEQ multiplex PCR; TCRdb keeps only in-frame clonotypes and omits some of them. The sample comprises around 26,000 clones, roughly 76% of which are singletons, and 11% rests with the top ten. The source material was unsorted PBMCs, sampled 1.1 years before starting antiretroviral therapy. These receptors were taken from a woman in her 40s with HIV.

This clone appeared a few times. This sequence joins TRBV5-4 and TRBJ2-3; D may match TRBD1 or TRBD2 (6 bases each). Germline V gene sequence: CDR1 SGHNT, CDR2 YYREEE (reference sequence). This CDR3 spans 16 amino acids. Trimming took off 2 bases at V and 4 bases at J, with 17 bases between the two ends. CDR3 sequence reads: CASSLSTGAMADTQYF. CDR3 DNA: TGTGCCAGCAGCTTATCGACGGGGGCCATGGCAGATACGCAGTATTTT. The full variable domain, in which reference TRBV5-4 and TRBJ2-3 provide the parts outside the CDR3, is ETGVTQSPTHLIKTRGQQVTLRCSSQSGHNTVSWYQQALGQGPQFIFQYYREEENGRGNFPPRFSGLQFPNYSSELNVNALELDDSALYLCASSLSTGAMADTQYFGPGTRLTVL.

The chain employs TRBV28 and TRBJ1-1; 7 nucleotides agree with TRBD1. The CDR3 extends over 12 amino acids. Germline V gene lookup returns CDR1 MDHEN and CDR2 SYDVKM. The V and J ends lost 10 bases and 8 bases, in that order; junction bases with no gene match: 10. Written as DNA, the CDR3 is TGTGCCACCGGGACAGTGGACCGCGAAGCTTTCTTT. Protein product: CATGTVDREAFF.

The V and J genes are TRBV7-9 and TRBJ1-1, with D hard to call. Germline CDR1 and CDR2: SEHNR and FQNEAQ (reference sequence). Trimming removed 3 bases at V and 3 bases at J, with 8 bases between. The CDR3 runs to 13 residues. The CDR3 DNA follows: TGTGCCAGCAGCTTCACGAGATACACTGAAGCTTTCTTT. It specifies CASSFTRYTEAFF.

This chain uses TRBV10-2 with TRBJ2-1; 9 bases align to TRBD2. The germline V gene encodes CDR1 WSHSY and CDR2 SAAADI. V lost 8 bases and J lost 9; bases outside the gene matches: 8. The CDR3 has 13 amino acids. The CDR3 loop reads CASAAGGPAEQFF. The CDR3 nucleotides are TGCGCCAGCGCGGCGGGAGGGCCGGCTGAGCAGTTCTTC.

This chain links TRBV7-2 with TRBJ2-2; maybe TRBD1 (5 bases). The CDR3 runs 14 residues. With 7 bases removed from V and 1 base from J, the gap between germline ends came to 10 bases. CDR1 and CDR2 from the germline V gene are SGHTA and FQGNSA. DNA of the CDR3: TGTGCCAGCACCCCTACAGGGAACACCGGGGAGCTGTTTTTT. Its protein is CASTPTGNTGELFF.

The CDR3: CASSYWDRECTF. The CDR3 DNA reads TGTGCCAGCAGTTACTGGGACAGGGAGTGCACCTTC. The chain links TRBV6-6 to TRBJ1-2; TRBD1 matches at 9 bases. V lost 1 base, J lost 13 bases, and 4 bases stayed unmatched. CDR3 length: 12 amino acids. The germline CDR1 and CDR2 sequences are MNHNY and SVGAGI (reference sequence).

The V and J genes are TRBV10-1 and TRBJ2-2, with D tentatively TRBD1 (5 bases). This CDR3 has 16 residues. CDR1 is WNHNN and CDR2 is SYGVQD in the germline V gene (reference sequence). Trimming took 6 bases from V and 3 from J, leaving 17 bases between them. The DNA for the CDR3 is TGCGCCAGCAGAGTGGGGCAGGCAGGTGACACCGGGGAGCTGTTTTTT. Translated: CASRVGQAGDTGELFF.

This clone was detected once. CDR3 sequence reads: CASSLWEGLDTQYF. As DNA, the CDR3 is TGTGCCAGCAGTTTGTGGGAGGGCCTAGATACGCAGTATTTT. V and J are TRBV27 and TRBJ2-3, with 7 nucleotides matching TRBD2. CDR3 size: 14 residues. Unmatched junction bases numbered 5, after V lost 3 bases and J lost 5 bases. Germline loops: CDR1 MNHEY, CDR2 SMNVEV (reference sequence).

The rearrangement joins TRBV5-5 to TRBJ1-4, with 7 nucleotides matching TRBD1. V lost 0 bases to trimming and J lost 7 bases; unmatched junction nucleotides: 6. This CDR3 contains 15 residues. Germline CDR1 is SGHKS and CDR2 is YYEKEE (reference sequence). CDR3 sequence: CASSLGGGSFEKLFF. DNA for the CDR3: TGTGCCAGCAGCTTGGGAGGGGGCAGTTTTGAAAAACTGTTTTTT.

In this sample, this clone turned up once. The rearrangement links TRBV6-5 to TRBJ2-1; the match to TRBD2 covers 10 bases. The V gene end was trimmed by 7 bases and the J gene end by 7 bases; junction bases not matched to a gene: 7. CDR1 and CDR2 from the germline V gene are MNHEY and SVGAGI. The CDR3 has 14 amino acids. Here the CDR3 reads CASKGASGGNEQFF. CDR3 nucleotide sequence: TGTGCCAGCAAGGGGGCTAGCGGGGGTAATGAGCAGTTCTTC.

The chain links TRBV19 to TRBJ2-3; D might be TRBD1 or TRBD2, each matching 5 bases. Germline assignment: CDR1 LNHDA and CDR2 SQIVND (reference sequence). V shed 2 bases and J shed 3 bases, with 12 bases lying between them. The CDR3 extends over 15 amino acids. CDR3 sequence reads: CASSIMGTGTDTQYF. The DNA of the CDR3 is TGTGCCAGTAGTATAATGGGGACGGGGACAGATACGCAGTATTTT.

The chain links TRBV30 to TRBJ1-5; tentatively, D is TRBD1 (5 bases). This CDR3 spans 15 amino acids. Germline loops: CDR1 GTSNPN, CDR2 SVGIG (reference sequence). Trimming took 5 bases from V and 0 from J, leaving 14 bases between them. CDR3 loop: CAWRGGNDSNQPQHF. In DNA, the CDR3 is TGTGCCTGGCGGGGGGGGAACGATAGCAATCAGCCCCAGCATTTT.

CDR3 in DNA: TGTGCCAGCAGCCAAGTCTCGGGACTAGCAGGCGAGCAGTACTTC. Translating gives CASSQVSGLAGEQYF. The rearrangement joins TRBV14 to TRBJ2-7, with 9 bases lining up with TRBD2. The CDR3 is made up of 15 amino acids. CDR1 is SGHDN, CDR2 FVKESK, per germline. The ends lost 1 base at V and 6 bases at J; junction bases unmatched: 7.

The chain carries TRBV27 and TRBJ2-1; D ambiguous. The V end was cut by 2 bases, the J end by 8 bases, with 13 bases between. The germline gives CDR1 MNHEY, CDR2 SMNVEV (reference sequence). This CDR3 is built from 14 residues. The CDR3 region has the DNA TGTGCCAGCAGTTTAGGCTTTCCGACCCATGAGCAGTTCTTC. Amino acid sequence: CASSLGFPTHEQFF.

V usage is TRBV4-2 and J usage is TRBJ2-5, with 11 bases lining up with TRBD2. The CDR3 loop spans 18 amino acids. Trimming took 0 bases from V and 5 from J; bases not matched to a gene: 11. The germline V gene has CDR1 LGHNA and CDR2 YNFKEQ. The CDR3 coding sequence is TGTGCCAGCAGCCAAGAGGTAGCGGGAGGGCCGGTATCCGAGACCCAGTACTTC. Translation: CASSQEVAGGPVSETQYF.

The chain recombines TRBV19 with TRBJ1-1; D is possibly TRBD1 (5 bases). CDR3 length: 15 residues. V lost 7 bases and J 5 bases, leaving 20 bases between the germline ends. Germline V gene data show CDR1 as LNHDA and CDR2 as SQIVND (reference sequence). As DNA, the CDR3 is TGTGCCAGTAAAATGGGTCAGGGACGATGGACTGAAGCTTTCTTT. This gives the protein CASKMGQGRWTEAFF.

The chain employs TRBV9 and TRBJ1-2; 7 bases match TRBD1. Germline CDR1 and CDR2: SGDLS and YYNGEE. V lost 0 bases, J lost 0 bases, and 2 bases stayed unmatched. The CDR3 runs to 15 residues. CDR3 region: CASSVGDSPNYGYTF. CDR3 sequence (DNA): TGTGCCAGCAGCGTAGGGGACAGTCCTAACTATGGCTACACCTTC.

The gene calls are TRBV27 and TRBJ1-5; D is undetermined. Trimming removed 2 bases at V and 1 base at J, with 6 bases between. Germline CDR1 MNHEY, CDR2 SMNVEV (reference sequence). The CDR3 covers 14 residues. The CDR3 nucleotides are TGTGCCAGCAGTTTAAGTCTGAGCAATCAGCCCCAGCATTTT. Translating it yields CASSLSLSNQPQHF.